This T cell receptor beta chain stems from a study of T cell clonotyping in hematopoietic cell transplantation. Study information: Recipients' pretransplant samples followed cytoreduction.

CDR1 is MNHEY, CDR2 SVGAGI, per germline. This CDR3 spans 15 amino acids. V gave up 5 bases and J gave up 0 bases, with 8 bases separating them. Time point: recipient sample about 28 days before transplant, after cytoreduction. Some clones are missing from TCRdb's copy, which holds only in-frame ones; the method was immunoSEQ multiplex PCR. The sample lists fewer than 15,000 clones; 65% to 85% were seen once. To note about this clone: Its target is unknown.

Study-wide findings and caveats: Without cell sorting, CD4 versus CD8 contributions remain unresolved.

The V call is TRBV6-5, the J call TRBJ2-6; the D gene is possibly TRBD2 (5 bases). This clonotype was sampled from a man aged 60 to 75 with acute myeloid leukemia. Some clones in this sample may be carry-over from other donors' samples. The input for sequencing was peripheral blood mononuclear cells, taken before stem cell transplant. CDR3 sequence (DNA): TGTGCCAGCAGTCCCGGGATCTCTGGGGCCAACGTCCTGACTTTC. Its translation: CASSPGISGANVLTF.